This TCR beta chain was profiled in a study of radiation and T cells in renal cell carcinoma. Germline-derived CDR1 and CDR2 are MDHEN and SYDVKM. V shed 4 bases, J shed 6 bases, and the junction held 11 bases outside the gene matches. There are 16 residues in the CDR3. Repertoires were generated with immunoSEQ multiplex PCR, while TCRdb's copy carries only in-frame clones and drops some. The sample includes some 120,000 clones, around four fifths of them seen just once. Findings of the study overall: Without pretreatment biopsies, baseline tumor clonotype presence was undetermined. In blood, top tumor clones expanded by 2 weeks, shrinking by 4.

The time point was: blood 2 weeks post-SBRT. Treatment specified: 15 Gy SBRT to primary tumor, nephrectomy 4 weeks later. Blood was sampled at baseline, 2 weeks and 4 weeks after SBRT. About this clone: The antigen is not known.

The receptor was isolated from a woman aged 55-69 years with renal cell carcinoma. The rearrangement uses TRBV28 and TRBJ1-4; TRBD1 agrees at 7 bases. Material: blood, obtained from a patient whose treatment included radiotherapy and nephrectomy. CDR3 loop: CASSSTRRTGDEKLFF. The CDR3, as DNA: TGTGCCAGCAGTTCTACCAGGAGGACAGGTGATGAAAAACTGTTTTTT.